Reported below is one T cell receptor beta chain. The source of the sample is a study of T cell responses to AZD1222 COVID-19 vaccine. Study-level background: Combined were second doses at about 4 or about 12 weeks.

Clones were read by immunoSEQ multiplex PCR, and TCRdb kept only the in-frame ones, dropping some. The sample records about 170,000 clones, around nine tenths being singletons. The sequence was collected from an adult in good health. Sequencing used peripheral blood, obtained on day 0 of AZD1222 vaccination.

The CDR3 DNA follows: TGTGCCTGGAGCCAGGGGGCGGATCAGCCCCAGCATTTT. Protein sequence: CAWSQGADQPQHF. This sequence joins TRBV30 and TRBJ1-5; TRBD1 matches 8 bases. This CDR3 has 13 residues. The J segment lost 5 bases and the V segment lost 3 bases, leaving 3 bases of the junction unmatched. Looked up from germline, CDR1 is GTSNPN and CDR2 is SVGIG (reference sequence).